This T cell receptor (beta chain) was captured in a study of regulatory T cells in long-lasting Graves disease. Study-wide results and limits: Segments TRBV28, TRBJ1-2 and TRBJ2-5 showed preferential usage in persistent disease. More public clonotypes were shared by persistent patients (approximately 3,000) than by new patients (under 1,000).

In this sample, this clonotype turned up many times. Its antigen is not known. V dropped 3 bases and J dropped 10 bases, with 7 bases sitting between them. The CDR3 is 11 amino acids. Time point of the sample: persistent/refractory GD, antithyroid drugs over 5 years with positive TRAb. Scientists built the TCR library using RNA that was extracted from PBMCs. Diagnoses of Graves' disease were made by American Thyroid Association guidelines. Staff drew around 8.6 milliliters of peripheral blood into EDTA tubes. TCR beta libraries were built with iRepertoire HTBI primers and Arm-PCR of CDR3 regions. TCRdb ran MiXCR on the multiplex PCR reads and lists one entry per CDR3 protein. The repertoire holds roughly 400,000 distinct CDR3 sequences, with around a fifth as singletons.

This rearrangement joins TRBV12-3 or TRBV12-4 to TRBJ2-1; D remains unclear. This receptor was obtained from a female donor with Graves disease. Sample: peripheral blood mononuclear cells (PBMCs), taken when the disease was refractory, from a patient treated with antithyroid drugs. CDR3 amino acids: CASSFSSEQFF. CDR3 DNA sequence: TGTGCCAGCAGTTTTAGCTCGGAGCAGTTCTTC.